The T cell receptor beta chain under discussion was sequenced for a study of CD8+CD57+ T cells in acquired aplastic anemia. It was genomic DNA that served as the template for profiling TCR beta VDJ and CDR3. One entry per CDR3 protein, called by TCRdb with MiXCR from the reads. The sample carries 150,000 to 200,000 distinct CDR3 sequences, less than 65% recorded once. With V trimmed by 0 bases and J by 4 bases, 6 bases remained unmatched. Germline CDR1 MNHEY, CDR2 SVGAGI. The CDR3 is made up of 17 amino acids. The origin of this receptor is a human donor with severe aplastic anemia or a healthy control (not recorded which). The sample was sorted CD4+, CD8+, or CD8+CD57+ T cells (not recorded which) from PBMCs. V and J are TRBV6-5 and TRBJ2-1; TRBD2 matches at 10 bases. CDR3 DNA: TGTGCCAGCAGTTACTCTCTAGCGGGAGCCACATACAATGAGCAGTTCTTC. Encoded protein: CASSYSLAGATYNEQFF.